These 16 T cell receptor beta chains originate from one sample sequenced in a study of T cells in Graves' hyperthyroidism and ophthalmopathy. The CDR3 regions of TCR beta were amplified from RNA transcripts. When the TCR CDR3 underwent first-round RT-PCR, the HTBI primer set was used. TCRdb re-analysed the multiplex PCR reads in MiXCR, keeping a single row per CDR3 protein. This sample has about 350,000 distinct CDR3 sequences, with 15% found just once. Source material: blood. The origin of the receptors is a woman between 55 and 75 years old with Graves' ophthalmopathy.

This clonotype came up many times. V is TRBV9 and J is TRBJ1-1; no clear D. V was pared by 4 bases and J by 4 bases, with 14 bases between. Germline V gene sequence: CDR1 SGDLS, CDR2 YYNGEE. The CDR3 covers 14 residues. CDR3 region: CASSPPLKFTEAFF. CDR3 in DNA: TGTGCCAGCAGCCCACCGCTGAAGTTCACTGAAGCTTTCTTT.

The V and J genes are TRBV6-1 and TRBJ2-1; 7 bases map to TRBD2. CDR3 length: 15 residues. CDR1 and CDR2 from the germline V gene are MNHNS and SASEGT. V lost 1 base and J lost 0; bases outside the gene matches: 0. CDR3 bases: TGTGCCAGCAGTGAAGGGGGGGGCTCCTACAATGAGCAGTTCTTC. It codes for CASSEGGGSYNEQFF.

The V call is TRBV12-3 or TRBV12-4, the J call TRBJ2-1; weak D call: TRBD2 (6 bases). The end of the DNA is better explained by TRBJ2-7, so the J call may be wrong. The CDR3 is made up of 17 amino acids. CDR3 sequence: CASNPGGAGSVHNEQYF. The CDR3 DNA is TGTGCCAGCAACCCGGGCGGGGCAGGGTCTGTTCACAATGAGCAGTACTTC.

This clonotype has just a few counts. The V call is TRBV20-1, the J call TRBJ2-7; TRBD2 matches 11 bases. V lost 6 bases and J lost 5; bases outside the gene matches: 9. The CDR3 contains 14 residues. Germline lookup yields CDR1 DFQATT and CDR2 SNEGSKA (reference sequence). In nucleotides, the CDR3 is TGCAGTGCCGTCCTTAGCGGGAGGGCCGACGAGCAGTACTTC. This codes for CSAVLSGRADEQYF.

The rearrangement links TRBV6-1 to TRBJ1-6; the D is unclear. The V end lost 7 bases, the J end lost 4 bases, and 17 bases lay between the germline ends. Germline V gene lookup returns CDR1 MNHNS and CDR2 SASEGT. The CDR3 spans 16 residues. The CDR3 DNA sequence: TGTGCCAGCACCCTCGCGGGGAGAGCTTATAATTCACCCCTCCACTTT. It encodes CASTLAGRAYNSPLHF.

This clonotype was seen repeatedly, ten times or more. V usage is TRBV18 and J usage is TRBJ2-3; a possible D gene is TRBD1 (6 bases). The CDR3 spans 14 residues. CDR1 KGHSH and CDR2 LQKENI come from the germline V gene. V was trimmed by 4 bases and J by 4 bases, leaving 12 bases between them. The CDR3 DNA is TGTGCCAGCTCACTTCGGACAGACCCAGATACGCAGTATTTT. Residues: CASSLRTDPDTQYF.

Ten or more counts support this clonotype. This chain uses TRBV11-2 with TRBJ2-7; possibly TRBD1 for D (5 bases). The CDR3 runs to 15 residues. CDR1 SGHAT and CDR2 FQNNGV come from the germline V gene. V was cut by 0 bases and J by 1 base, with 10 bases left in between. The CDR3 nucleotides are TGTGCCAGCAGCTTAGAGAGACAGACGTCCTACGAGCAGTACTTC. It is translated as CASSLERQTSYEQYF.

This clonotype was seen many times. V usage is TRBV12-3 or TRBV12-4 and J usage is TRBJ1-1; D perhaps matches TRBD1 (6 bases). Trimming took off 2 bases at V and 7 bases at J, with 11 bases between the two ends. The CDR3 has 13 residues. CDR3: CASSLRQDLEAFF. CDR3 nucleotide sequence: TGTGCCAGCAGTTTAAGACAGGACCTTGAAGCTTTCTTT.

This clonotype came up a few times. The rearrangement links TRBV5-1 to TRBJ1-5; TRBD1 is a possible D gene (5 bases). The length of the CDR3 is 16 residues. CDR1 SGHRS and CDR2 YFSETQ come from the germline V gene. Trimming pared 2 bases from V and 6 bases from J, leaving 18 bases between. The CDR3 spells CASSLPAGTDIQPQHF. CDR3 DNA sequence: TGCGCCAGCAGCTTACCGGCAGGGACGGATATTCAGCCCCAGCATTTT.

This clonotype was seen repeatedly, ten times or more. The chain uses TRBV12-3 or TRBV12-4 and TRBJ1-5; TRBD1 is a possible D gene (6 bases). This CDR3 has 15 residues. V lost 3 bases and J lost 5, with 14 bases in between. CDR3: CASSFGRGAYQPQHF. CDR3 nucleotide sequence: TGTGCCAGCAGTTTTGGTAGGGGGGCCTATCAGCCCCAGCATTTT.

This clonotype has ten or more counts. The genes are TRBV24-1 and TRBJ1-5; D gene unclear. Trimming shortened V by 3 bases and J by 1 base, and 15 bases separated the two germline ends. CDR1 is KGHDR, CDR2 SFDVKD, per germline. The CDR3 has 17 amino acids. CDR3 bases: TGTGCCACCAGTGATGGGTCTAATAGCGGCAGCAATCAGCCCCAGCATTTT. It encodes CATSDGSNSGSNQPQHF.

This chain uses TRBV7-2 with TRBJ2-7; possible D gene TRBD2, 7 bases. The CDR3 has 21 residues. With 5 bases removed from V and 2 bases from J, the gap between germline ends came to 34 bases. CDR1 SGHTA and CDR2 FQGNSA come from the germline V gene. The CDR3 loop reads CASSPLGGNRDYFVGAYEQYF. The CDR3 region has the DNA TGTGCCAGCAGCCCCCTAGGGGGGAACCGGGACTATTTCGTGGGGGCCTACGAGCAGTACTTC.

The sample holds a few counts of this clonotype. V and J are TRBV27 and TRBJ2-7; D remains ambiguous. This CDR3 region has 14 residues. V was trimmed by 4 bases and J by 9 bases, leaving 19 bases between them. Germline lookup yields CDR1 MNHEY and CDR2 SMNVEV (reference sequence). The CDR3 nucleotides read TGTGCCAGCAGTTCACCGGGCTCACCCGCAGGGCAGTACTTC. This sequence encodes CASSSPGSPAGQYF.

This clonotype showed up many times. This rearrangement joins TRBV7-2 to TRBJ1-5; D is uncertain. Germline V gene sequence: CDR1 SGHTA, CDR2 FQGNSA. V lost 1 base to trimming and J lost 0 bases, with 7 bases between them. This CDR3 is built from 15 residues. In nucleotides, the CDR3 is TGTGCCAGCAGCTTAGTCGGGTATAGCAATCAGCCCCAGCATTTT. It specifies CASSLVGYSNQPQHF. The whole variable domain, remainder taken from reference TRBV7-2 and TRBJ1-5, is GAGVSQSPSNKVTEKGKDVELRCDPISGHTALYWYRQSLGQGLEFLIYFQGNSAPDKSGLPSDRFSAERTGGSVSTLTIQRTQQEDSAVYLCASSLVGYSNQPQHFGDGTRLSIL.

This clonotype was seen at least ten times. The chain combines TRBV3-1 with TRBJ2-7, with D uncertain. Germline V gives CDR1 LGHDT, CDR2 YNNKEL (reference sequence). The CDR3 loop spans 14 amino acids. V was cut by 0 bases and J by 2 bases, with 8 bases left in between. The CDR3 region has the DNA TGTGCCAGCAGCCAAGAAGCCTCGACCTACGAGCAGTACTTC. Translating gives CASSQEASTYEQYF.

This clonotype occurred many times. The rearrangement links TRBV28 to TRBJ2-5; D might be TRBD1 (6 bases). The CDR3 consists of 17 residues. V was trimmed by 4 bases and J by 4 bases, leaving 22 bases between them. CDR1 and CDR2 (germline): MDHEN, SYDVKM. The CDR3 DNA follows: TGTGCCAGCAGTTCCGTCTTTACAGGGCTCGGTAGAGAGACCCAGTACTTC. Protein: CASSSVFTGLGRETQYF.